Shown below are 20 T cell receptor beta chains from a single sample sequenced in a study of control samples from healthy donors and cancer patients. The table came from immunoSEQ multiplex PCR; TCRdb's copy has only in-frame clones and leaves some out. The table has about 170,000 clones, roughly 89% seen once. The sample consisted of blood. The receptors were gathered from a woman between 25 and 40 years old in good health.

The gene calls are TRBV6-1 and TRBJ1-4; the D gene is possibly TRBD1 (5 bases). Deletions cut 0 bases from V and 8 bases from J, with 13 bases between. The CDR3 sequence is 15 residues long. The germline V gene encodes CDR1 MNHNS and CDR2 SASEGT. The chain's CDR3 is CASSEAGGVREKLFF. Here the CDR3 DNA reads TGTGCCAGCAGTGAAGCGGGAGGGGTTAGAGAAAAACTGTTTTTT.

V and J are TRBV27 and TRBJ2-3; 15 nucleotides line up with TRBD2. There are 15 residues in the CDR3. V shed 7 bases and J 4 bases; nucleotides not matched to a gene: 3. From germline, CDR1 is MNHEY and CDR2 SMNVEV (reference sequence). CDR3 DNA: TGTGCCAGCACCGGACTAGCGGGGGGGCCAGATACGCAGTATTTT. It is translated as CASTGLAGGPDTQYF.

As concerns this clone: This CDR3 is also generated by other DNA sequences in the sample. CDR3 sequence: CASSIGVGYTF. The CDR3 nucleotides are TGTGCCAGTAGTATCGGGGTTGGCTACACCTTC. This chain joins TRBV19 and TRBJ1-2; D gene unclear. V was clipped by 3 bases and J by 7 bases, with 6 bases between them. The CDR3 has 11 amino acids. Per germline, CDR1 LNHDA and CDR2 SQIVND (reference sequence).

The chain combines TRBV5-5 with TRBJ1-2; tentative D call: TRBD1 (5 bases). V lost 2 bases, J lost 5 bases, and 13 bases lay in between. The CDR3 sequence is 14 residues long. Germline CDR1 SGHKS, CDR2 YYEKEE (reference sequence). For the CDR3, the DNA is TGTGCCAGCAGCTTCTCTCGGGACGGGTATGGCTACACCTTC. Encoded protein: CASSFSRDGYGYTF.

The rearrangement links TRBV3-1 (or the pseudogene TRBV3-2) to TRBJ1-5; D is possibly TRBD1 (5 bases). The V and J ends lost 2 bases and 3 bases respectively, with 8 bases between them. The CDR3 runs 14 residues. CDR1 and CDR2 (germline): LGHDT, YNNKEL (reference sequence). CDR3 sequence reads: CASSQQGFNQPQHF. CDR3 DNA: TGTGCCAGCAGCCAACAGGGTTTCAATCAGCCCCAGCATTTT.

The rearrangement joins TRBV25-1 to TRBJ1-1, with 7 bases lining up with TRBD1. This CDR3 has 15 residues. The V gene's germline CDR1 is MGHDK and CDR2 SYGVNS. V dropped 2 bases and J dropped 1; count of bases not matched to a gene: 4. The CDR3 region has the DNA TGTGCCAGCAGTGAAATGGGGACAGAGAACACTGAAGCTTTCTTT. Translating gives CASSEMGTENTEAFF.

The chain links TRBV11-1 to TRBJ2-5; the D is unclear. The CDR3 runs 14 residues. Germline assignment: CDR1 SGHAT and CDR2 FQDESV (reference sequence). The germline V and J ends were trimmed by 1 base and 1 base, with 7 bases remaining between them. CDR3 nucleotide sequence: TGTGCCAGCAGCTTAGGTTACAGCCAAGAGACCCAGTACTTC. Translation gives CASSLGYSQETQYF.

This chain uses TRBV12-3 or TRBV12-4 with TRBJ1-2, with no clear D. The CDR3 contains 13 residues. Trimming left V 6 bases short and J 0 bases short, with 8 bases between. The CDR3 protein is CASRDNPNYGYTF. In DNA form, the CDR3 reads TGTGCCAGCAGAGACAACCCTAACTATGGCTACACCTTC.

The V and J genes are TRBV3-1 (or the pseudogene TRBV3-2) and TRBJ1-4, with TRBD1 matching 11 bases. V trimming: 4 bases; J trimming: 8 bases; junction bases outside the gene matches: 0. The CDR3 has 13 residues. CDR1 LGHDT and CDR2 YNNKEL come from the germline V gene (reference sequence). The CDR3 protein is CASSRTGGEKLFF. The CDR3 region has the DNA TGTGCCAGCAGCCGGACAGGGGGCGAAAAACTGTTTTTT.

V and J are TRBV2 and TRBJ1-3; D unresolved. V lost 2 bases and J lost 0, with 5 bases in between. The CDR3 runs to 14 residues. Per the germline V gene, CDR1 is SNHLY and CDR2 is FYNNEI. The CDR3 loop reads CASSEQSSGNTIYF. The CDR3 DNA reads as TGTGCCAGCAGTGAACAAAGCTCTGGAAACACCATATATTTT.

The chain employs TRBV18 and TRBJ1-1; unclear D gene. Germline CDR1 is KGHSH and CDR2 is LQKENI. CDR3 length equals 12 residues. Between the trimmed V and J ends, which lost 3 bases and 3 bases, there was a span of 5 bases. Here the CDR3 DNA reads TGTGCCAGCTCACCGGATGACACTGAAGCTTTCTTT. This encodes CASSPDDTEAFF.

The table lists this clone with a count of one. CDR3 amino acids: CASSLGDRVQETQYF. CDR3 in DNA: TGTGCCAGCAGCTTAGGGGACAGGGTCCAAGAGACCCAGTACTTC. This rearrangement joins TRBV7-8 to TRBJ2-5, with 9 bases fitting TRBD1. Germline loops: CDR1 SGHVS, CDR2 FQNEAQ. V lost 1 base, J lost 1 base, and 1 base stayed unmatched. The CDR3 has 15 amino acids.

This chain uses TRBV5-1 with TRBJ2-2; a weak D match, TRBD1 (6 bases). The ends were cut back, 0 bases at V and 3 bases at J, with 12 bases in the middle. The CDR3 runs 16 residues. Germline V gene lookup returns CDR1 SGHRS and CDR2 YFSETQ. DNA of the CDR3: TGCGCCAGCAGCTTGGTCGGGACATCGGACACCGGGGAGCTGTTTTTT. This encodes CASSLVGTSDTGELFF.

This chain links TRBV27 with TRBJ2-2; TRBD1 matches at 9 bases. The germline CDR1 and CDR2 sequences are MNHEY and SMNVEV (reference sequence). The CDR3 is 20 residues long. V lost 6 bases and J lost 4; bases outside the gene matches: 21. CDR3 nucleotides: TGTGCCAGCAGGCCCTGGACAGGGGCCCGGCAGAAGACAACCACCGGGGAGCTGTTTTTT. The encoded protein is CASRPWTGARQKTTTGELFF.

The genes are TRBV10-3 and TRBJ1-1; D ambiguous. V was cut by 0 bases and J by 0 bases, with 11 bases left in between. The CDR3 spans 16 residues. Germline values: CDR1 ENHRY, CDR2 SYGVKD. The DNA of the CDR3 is TGTGCCATCAGTGAGTCGAAGGGTAGGATGAACACTGAAGCTTTCTTT. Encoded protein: CAISESKGRMNTEAFF.

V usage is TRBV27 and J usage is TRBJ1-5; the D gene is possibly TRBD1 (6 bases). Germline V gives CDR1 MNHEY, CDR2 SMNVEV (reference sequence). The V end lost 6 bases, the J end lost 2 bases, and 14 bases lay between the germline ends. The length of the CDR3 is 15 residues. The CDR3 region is CASRAQGSGNQPQHF. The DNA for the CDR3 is TGTGCCAGCAGAGCACAGGGTAGTGGCAATCAGCCCCAGCATTTT.

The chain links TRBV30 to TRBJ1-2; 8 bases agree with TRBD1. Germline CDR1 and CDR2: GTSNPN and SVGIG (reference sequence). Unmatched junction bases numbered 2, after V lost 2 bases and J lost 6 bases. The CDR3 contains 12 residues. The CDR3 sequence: CAWSLDRDGYTF. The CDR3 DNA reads TGTGCCTGGAGTTTGGACAGGGATGGCTACACCTTC.

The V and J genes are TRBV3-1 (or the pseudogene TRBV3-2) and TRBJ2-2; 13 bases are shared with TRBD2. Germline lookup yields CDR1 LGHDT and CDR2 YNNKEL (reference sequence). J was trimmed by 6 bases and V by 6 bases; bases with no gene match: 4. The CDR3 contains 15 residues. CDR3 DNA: TGTGCCAGCAGAAGGACTAGCGGGAGTCCCGGGGAGCTGTTTTTT. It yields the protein CASRRTSGSPGELFF.

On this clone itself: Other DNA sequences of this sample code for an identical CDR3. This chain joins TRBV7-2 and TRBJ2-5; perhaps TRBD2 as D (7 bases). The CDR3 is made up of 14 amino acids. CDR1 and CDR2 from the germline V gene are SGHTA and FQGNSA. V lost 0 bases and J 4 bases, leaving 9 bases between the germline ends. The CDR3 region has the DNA TGTGCCAGCAGCTTAGCGGGGGGGCGAGAGACCCAGTACTTC. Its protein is CASSLAGGRETQYF.

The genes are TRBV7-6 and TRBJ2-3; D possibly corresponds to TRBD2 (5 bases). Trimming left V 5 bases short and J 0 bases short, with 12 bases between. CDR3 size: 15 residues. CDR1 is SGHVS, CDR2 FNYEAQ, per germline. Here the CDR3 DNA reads TGTGCCAGCAGCAAATCTAGCTCTAGCACAGATACGCAGTATTTT. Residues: CASSKSSSSTDTQYF.